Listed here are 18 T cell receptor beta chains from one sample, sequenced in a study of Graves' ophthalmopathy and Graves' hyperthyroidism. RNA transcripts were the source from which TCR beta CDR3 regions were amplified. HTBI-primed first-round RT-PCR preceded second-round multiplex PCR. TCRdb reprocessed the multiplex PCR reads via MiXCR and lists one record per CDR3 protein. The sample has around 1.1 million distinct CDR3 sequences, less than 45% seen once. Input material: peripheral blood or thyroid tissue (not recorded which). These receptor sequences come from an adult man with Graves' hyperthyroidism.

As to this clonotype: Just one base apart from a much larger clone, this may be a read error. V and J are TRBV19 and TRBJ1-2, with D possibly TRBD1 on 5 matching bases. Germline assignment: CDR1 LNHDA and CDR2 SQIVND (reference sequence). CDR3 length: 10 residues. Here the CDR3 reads CAPGDYGYTF. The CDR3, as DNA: TGTGCTCCGGGGGACTATGGCTACACCTTC.

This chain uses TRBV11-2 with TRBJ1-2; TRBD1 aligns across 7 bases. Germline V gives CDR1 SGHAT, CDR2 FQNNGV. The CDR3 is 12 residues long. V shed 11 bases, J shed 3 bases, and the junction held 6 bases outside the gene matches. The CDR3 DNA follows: TGTGCCTGCACGGGACAGTACTATGGCTACACCTTC. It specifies CACTGQYYGYTF.

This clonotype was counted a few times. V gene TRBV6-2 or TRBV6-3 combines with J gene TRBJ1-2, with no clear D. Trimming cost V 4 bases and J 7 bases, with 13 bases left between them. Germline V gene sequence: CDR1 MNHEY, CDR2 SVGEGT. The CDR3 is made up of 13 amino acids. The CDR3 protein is CASSFDPDGGYTF. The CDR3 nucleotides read TGTGCCAGCAGTTTCGACCCCGACGGTGGCTACACCTTC.

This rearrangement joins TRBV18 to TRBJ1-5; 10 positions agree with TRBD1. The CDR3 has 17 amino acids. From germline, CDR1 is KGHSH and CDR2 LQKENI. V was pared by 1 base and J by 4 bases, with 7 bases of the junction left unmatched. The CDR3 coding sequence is TGTGCCAGCTCACCACAGGGGGGACAGGGGACAAATCAGCCCCAGCATTTT. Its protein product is CASSPQGGQGTNQPQHF.

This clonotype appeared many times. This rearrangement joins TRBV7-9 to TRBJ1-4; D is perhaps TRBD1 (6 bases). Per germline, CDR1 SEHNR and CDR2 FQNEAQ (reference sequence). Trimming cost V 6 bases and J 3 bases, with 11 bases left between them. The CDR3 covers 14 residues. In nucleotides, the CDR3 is TGTGCCAGCAGGAAACAGGGTGCTAATGAAAAACTGTTTTTT. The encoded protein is CASRKQGANEKLFF.

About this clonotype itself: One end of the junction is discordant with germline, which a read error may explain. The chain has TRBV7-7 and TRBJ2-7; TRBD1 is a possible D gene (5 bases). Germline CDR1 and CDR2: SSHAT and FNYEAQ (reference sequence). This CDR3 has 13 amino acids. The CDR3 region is CASSQWQGYEQYF. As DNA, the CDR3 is TGTGCTAGCAGCCAATGGCAGGGCTACGAGCAGTACTTC.

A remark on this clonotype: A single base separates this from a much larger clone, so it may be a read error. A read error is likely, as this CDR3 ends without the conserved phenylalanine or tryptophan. The CDR3 nucleotides are TGCAGTGCTAGATTAGCGGGAGGGATATACGAGCAGTACCTC. Protein sequence: CSARLAGGIYEQYL. This rearrangement joins TRBV20-1 to TRBJ2-7; 11 positions match TRBD2. Germline CDR1 reads DFQATT; CDR2 reads SNEGSKA (reference sequence). The CDR3 contains 14 residues. The V and J ends lost 2 bases and 4 bases, in that order; junction bases with no gene match: 4.

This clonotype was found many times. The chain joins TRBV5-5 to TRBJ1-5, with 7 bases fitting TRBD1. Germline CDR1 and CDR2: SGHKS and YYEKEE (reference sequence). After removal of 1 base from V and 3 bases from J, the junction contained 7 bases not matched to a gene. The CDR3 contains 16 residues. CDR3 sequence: CASSLWDSEFNQPQHF. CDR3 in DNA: TGTGCCAGCAGCTTGTGGGACAGCGAATTCAATCAGCCCCAGCATTTT.

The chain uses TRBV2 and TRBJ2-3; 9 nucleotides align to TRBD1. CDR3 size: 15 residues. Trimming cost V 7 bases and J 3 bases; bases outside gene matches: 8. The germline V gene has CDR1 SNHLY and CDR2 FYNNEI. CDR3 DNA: TGTGCCAGCATAAACCGGGACAGGGAAACAGATACGCAGTATTTT. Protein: CASINRDRETDTQYF.

The CDR3 DNA sequence: TGCAGCGTTTTAAAGGGAGACTCCTACGAGCAGTACTTC. Residues: CSVLKGDSYEQYF. V and J are TRBV29-1 and TRBJ2-7, with TRBD2 as a possible D gene (5 bases). The CDR3 contains 13 residues. V was cut by 5 bases and J by 0 bases, with 11 bases left in between. Germline-derived CDR1 and CDR2 are SQVTM and ANQGSEA.

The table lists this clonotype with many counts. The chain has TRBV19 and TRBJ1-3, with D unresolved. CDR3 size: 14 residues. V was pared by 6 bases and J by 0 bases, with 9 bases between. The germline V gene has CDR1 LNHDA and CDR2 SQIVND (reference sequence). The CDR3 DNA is TGTGCCAGTAGAGGTGGGATCTCTGGAAACACCATATATTTT. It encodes CASRGGISGNTIYF.

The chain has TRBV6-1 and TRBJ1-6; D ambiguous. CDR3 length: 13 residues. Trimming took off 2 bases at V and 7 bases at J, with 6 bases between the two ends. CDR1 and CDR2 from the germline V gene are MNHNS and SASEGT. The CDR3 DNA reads TGTGCCAGCAGTGAAATGGGGAATTCACCCCTCCACTTT. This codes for CASSEMGNSPLHF.

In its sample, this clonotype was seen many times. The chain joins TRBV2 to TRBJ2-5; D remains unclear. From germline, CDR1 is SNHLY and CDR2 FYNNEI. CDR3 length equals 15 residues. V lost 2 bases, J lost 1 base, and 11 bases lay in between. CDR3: CASSENGALQETQYF. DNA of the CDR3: TGTGCCAGCAGTGAAAATGGCGCACTCCAAGAGACCCAGTACTTC.

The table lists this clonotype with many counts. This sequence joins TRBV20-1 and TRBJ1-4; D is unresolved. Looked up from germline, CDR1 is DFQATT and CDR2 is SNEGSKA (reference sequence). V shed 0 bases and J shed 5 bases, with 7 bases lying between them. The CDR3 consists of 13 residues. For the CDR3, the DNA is TGCAGTGCTAGAGATCCGACGAATGAAAAACTGTTTTTT. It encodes CSARDPTNEKLFF.

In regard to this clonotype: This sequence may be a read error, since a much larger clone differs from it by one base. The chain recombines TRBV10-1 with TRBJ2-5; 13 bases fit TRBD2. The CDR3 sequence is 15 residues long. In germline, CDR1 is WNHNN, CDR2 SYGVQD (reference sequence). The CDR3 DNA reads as TGTGCCAGTAGTTCACTAGCGGGGGGGATGGGGACCCAGTACTTC. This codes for CASSSLAGGMGTQYF.

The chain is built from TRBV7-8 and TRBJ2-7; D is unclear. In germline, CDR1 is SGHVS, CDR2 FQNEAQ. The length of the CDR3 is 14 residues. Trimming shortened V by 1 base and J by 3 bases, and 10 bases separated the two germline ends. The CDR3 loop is CASSLEGSDYEQYF. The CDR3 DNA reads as TGTGCCAGCAGCTTAGAAGGGTCGGACTACGAGCAGTACTTC. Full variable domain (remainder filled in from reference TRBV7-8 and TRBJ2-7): GAGVSQSPRYKVAKRGQDVALRCDPISGHVSLFWYQQALGQGPEFLTYFQNEAQLDKSGLPSDRFFAERPEGSVSTLKIQRTQQEDSAVYLCASSLEGSDYEQYFGPGTRLTVT.

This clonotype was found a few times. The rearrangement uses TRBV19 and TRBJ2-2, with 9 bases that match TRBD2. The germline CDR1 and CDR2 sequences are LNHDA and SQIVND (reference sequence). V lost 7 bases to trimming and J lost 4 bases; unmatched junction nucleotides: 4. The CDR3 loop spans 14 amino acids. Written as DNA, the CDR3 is TGTGCCAGTATGCCTAGCGGGGTCACCGGGGAGCTGTTTTTT. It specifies CASMPSGVTGELFF. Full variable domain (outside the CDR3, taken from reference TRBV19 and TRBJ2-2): DGGITQSPKYLFRKEGQNVTLSCEQNLNHDAMYWYRQDPGQGLRLIYYSQIVNDFQKGDIAEGYSVSREKKESFPLTVTSAQKNPTAFYLCASMPSGVTGELFFGEGSRLTVL.

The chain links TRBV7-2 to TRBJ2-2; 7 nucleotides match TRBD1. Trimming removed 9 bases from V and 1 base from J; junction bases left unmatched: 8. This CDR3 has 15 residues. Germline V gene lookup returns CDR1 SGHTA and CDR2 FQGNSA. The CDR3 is CARRLAGGNTGELFF. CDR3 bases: TGTGCCAGACGCCTTGCAGGGGGGAACACCGGGGAGCTGTTTTTT.